Each of the 22 T cell receptor beta chains below was sequenced from the same sample in a study of glioma-infiltrating T cells. Amplification of TCR alpha and beta CDR3 regions from RNA used iRepertoire nested multiplex PCR. One entry per CDR3 protein, called by TCRdb with MiXCR from the multiplex PCR reads. The table lists about 89,000 distinct CDR3 sequences, about 25% of them singletons, with 6.7% in the top ten. The specimen was glioma tissue, nonneoplastic brain tissue, or PBMCs (not recorded which). The receptors here all came from a human donor with low-grade glioma or glioblastoma, undergoing nonglioma brain surgery, or in good health (not recorded which).

In the case of this clonotype: One end of the junction fails to match germline, which may point to a read error. The chain has TRBV27 and TRBJ1-1; 10 nucleotides match TRBD1. Germline V gene sequence: CDR1 MNHEY, CDR2 SMNVEV (reference sequence). This CDR3 is built from 13 residues. The CDR3 here is CASTDRGDTEAFF. The CDR3 DNA sequence: TGTGCCAGCACGGACAGGGGGGACACAGAAGCTTTCTTT.

V gene TRBV20-1 combines with J gene TRBJ1-1, with D possibly TRBD1 on 5 matching bases. Germline V lookup: CDR1 DFQATT, CDR2 SNEGSKA (reference sequence). V lost 5 bases and J 4 bases, leaving 14 bases between the germline ends. The CDR3 length is 13 residues. The CDR3 bases are TGCAGTGCTGCGGGGGGGGGAGGCACTGAAGCTTTCTTT. Translation gives CSAAGGGGTEAFF.

This chain links TRBV6-2 or TRBV6-3 with TRBJ2-1, with 10 bases matching TRBD1. This CDR3 comprises 15 residues. CDR1 and CDR2 from the germline V gene are MNHEY and SVGEGT. V gave up 6 bases and J gave up 1 base; unmatched junction bases: 3. CDR3 in DNA: TGTGCCAGCAGACGGGACAGGGGTTCCTACAATGAGCAGTTCTTC. Amino acid sequence: CASRRDRGSYNEQFF.

This clonotype was counted ten times or more. The chain links TRBV20-1 to TRBJ1-2, with 9 bases that match TRBD1. The CDR3 is 17 amino acids. Per germline, CDR1 DFQATT and CDR2 SNEGSKA (reference sequence). Trimming removed 1 base from V and 4 bases from J; junction bases left unmatched: 13. CDR3 sequence: CSARVKGQGILGYGYTF. As DNA, the CDR3 is TGCAGTGCTAGAGTGAAGGGACAGGGTATCCTCGGCTATGGCTACACCTTC.

The V call is TRBV9, the J call TRBJ2-3; D is ambiguous. There are 14 residues in the CDR3. Germline CDR1 reads SGDLS; CDR2 reads YYNGEE. Trimming cost V 2 bases and J 0 bases, with 7 bases left between them. CDR3 amino acids: CASSVSPSTDTQYF. In DNA, the CDR3 is TGTGCCAGCAGCGTGTCCCCTAGCACAGATACGCAGTATTTT.

The chain carries TRBV12-5 and TRBJ1-5; 8 nucleotides line up with TRBD1. CDR1 and CDR2 from the germline V gene are LGHNT and FRNRAP. With 4 bases clipped from V and 9 bases from J, the junction kept 5 bases outside the gene matches. The CDR3 has 13 residues. This chain's CDR3 is CASGSDRARPQHF. In DNA, the CDR3 is TGTGCTAGTGGTTCGGACAGGGCCCGGCCCCAGCATTTT.

Turning to this clonotype: This could be a read error, since a much larger clone is one nucleotide away. The gene calls are TRBV18 and TRBJ2-3; D tentatively fits TRBD1 or TRBD2 (5 bases each). Germline loops: CDR1 KGHSH, CDR2 LQKENI. The CDR3 has 14 residues. The CDR3 reads CDSSPPGRPDTQYF. The CDR3, as DNA: TGTGACAGCTCACCACCGGGACGCCCAGATACGCAGTATTTT.

This clonotype was seen ten or more times. The chain links TRBV6-1 to TRBJ1-2; the D is unclear. Germline V lookup: CDR1 MNHNS, CDR2 SASEGT. This CDR3 is built from 13 residues. Trimming stripped 5 bases from V and 4 bases from J, with 11 bases between. In DNA form, the CDR3 reads TGTGCCAGCAGTTTGGAGAATGGCTATGGCTACACCTTC. Encoded protein: CASSLENGYGYTF.

The chain employs TRBV11-2 and TRBJ1-3; D not certain. CDR1 is SGHAT and CDR2 is FQNNGV in the germline V gene. The CDR3 runs 13 residues. V dropped 5 bases and J dropped 8 bases, with 13 bases sitting between them. The CDR3 spells CASSRGGGDTIYF. Written as DNA, the CDR3 is TGTGCCAGCAGCCGGGGTGGAGGAGACACCATATATTTT.

The V call is TRBV4-1, the J call TRBJ2-3; 14 nucleotides match TRBD2. J gave up 5 bases and V 1 base, and 17 bases lay outside the gene matches. CDR3 length: 21 residues. Looked up from germline, CDR1 is MGHRA and CDR2 is YSYEKL. The CDR3 region is CASSQGLRGTSGSSGGDTQYF. As DNA, the CDR3 is TGCGCCAGCAGCCAAGGTCTTCGAGGGACTAGCGGGAGCAGCGGAGGAGATACGCAGTATTTT.

The J gene is TRBJ1-1, the V gene TRBV2; D remains ambiguous. Germline-derived CDR1 and CDR2 are SNHLY and FYNNEI. There are 11 residues in the CDR3. The CDR3 region has the DNA TGTGTAGCGGGAGCGAACACTGAAGCTTTCTTT. Encoded protein: CVAGANTEAFF.

Many counts were recorded for this clonotype. The gene calls are TRBV11-2 and TRBJ2-1, with D uncertain. CDR1 is SGHAT and CDR2 is FQNNGV in the germline V gene. CDR3 size: 11 residues. V gave up 5 bases and J gave up 10 bases, with 9 bases separating them. CDR3 in DNA: TGTGCCAGCAGCCATAATAGGGAGCAGTTCTTC. Translation: CASSHNREQFF.

A remark on this clonotype: Being one base from a much bigger clone, this may be a read error. The gene calls are TRBV12-3 or TRBV12-4 and TRBJ1-3, with a possible D match to TRBD1 (5 bases). This CDR3 is 15 amino acids long. V was shortened by 3 bases and J by 2 bases, with 11 bases between the two germline ends. CDR3 nucleotides: TGTGCCAGCAGTTTTTTCGCAGGGCCTGGAAACACCATATATTTT. This encodes CASSFFAGPGNTIYF.

As concerns this clonotype: A read error is possible here, since a much larger clone lies one base away. The chain is built from TRBV18 and TRBJ2-1; D is uncertain. V was shortened by 2 bases and J by 9 bases, with 11 bases between the two germline ends. CDR3 length: 13 amino acids. Germline loops: CDR1 KGHSH, CDR2 LQKENI. The CDR3 is CASSPSNNAEQFF. CDR3 DNA sequence: TGTGCCAGCTCACCAAGCAATAACGCTGAGCAGTTCTTC.

Ten or more counts support this clonotype. The chain couples TRBV9 to TRBJ2-7, with D unclear. This CDR3 is built from 14 residues. The germline V and J ends were trimmed by 8 bases and 3 bases, with 18 bases remaining between them. The germline CDR1 and CDR2 sequences are SGDLS and YYNGEE. Written as DNA, the CDR3 is TGTGCCAGTTCCCGGAGTCCCTCCATCTACGAGCAGTACTTC. This sequence encodes CASSRSPSIYEQYF.

This clonotype was recorded at least ten times. The CDR3 spells CASSLEDSGTEAFF. CDR3 in DNA: TGTGCCAGCAGCTTAGAGGACTCTGGCACTGAAGCTTTCTTT. The chain is built from TRBV7-6 and TRBJ1-1; the D is unclear. V dropped 1 base and J dropped 4 bases, with 10 bases sitting between them. The germline V gene has CDR1 SGHVS and CDR2 FNYEAQ. The CDR3 is made up of 14 amino acids.

The chain has TRBV11-1 and TRBJ1-1, with 9 bases that match TRBD1. V was clipped by 5 bases and J by 1 base; unmatched bases: 11. The germline gives CDR1 SGHAT, CDR2 FQDESV (reference sequence). The CDR3 sequence is 17 residues long. The CDR3 region has the DNA TGTGCCAGCAGCCGCCCTGGGACAGGGTTTCAGAACACTGAAGCTTTCTTT. This gives the protein CASSRPGTGFQNTEAFF.

The V call is TRBV3-1, the J call TRBJ2-3; 7 bases match TRBD2. V was clipped by 0 bases and J by 1 base; unmatched bases: 4. The V gene's germline CDR1 is LGHDT and CDR2 YNNKEL (reference sequence). The CDR3 consists of 16 residues. The chain's CDR3 is CASSQDRLAGTDTQYF. The CDR3 bases are TGTGCCAGCAGCCAAGACCGGCTAGCGGGCACAGATACGCAGTATTTT.

This clonotype has only a few counts. The chain employs TRBV4-2 and TRBJ2-7, with 7 bases aligning to TRBD1. Trimming at V came to 4 bases and at J to 2 bases, leaving 8 bases not matched to a gene. The CDR3 length is 15 residues. Germline assignment: CDR1 LGHNA and CDR2 YNFKEQ. CDR3 DNA sequence: TGTGCCAGCAGCCGAACCGGGACAGACACCTACGAGCAGTACTTC. Protein product: CASSRTGTDTYEQYF.

This clonotype was counted only a few times. This chain uses TRBV5-1 with TRBJ1-3, with D unclear. The germline V gene encodes CDR1 SGHRS and CDR2 YFSETQ. V gave up 4 bases and J gave up 0 bases, with 14 bases separating them. The CDR3 consists of 16 residues. CDR3 DNA sequence: TGCGCCAGCAGCAGAGGCGAGGAAACCTCTGGAAACACCATATATTTT. Translated, it gives CASSRGEETSGNTIYF.

The chain has TRBV6-6 and TRBJ2-1; possibly TRBD1 for D (6 bases). V was trimmed by 8 bases and J by 3 bases, leaving 11 bases between them. Germline CDR1 MNHNY, CDR2 SVGAGI (reference sequence). The CDR3 extends over 13 amino acids. CDR3 sequence: CASSQGNYNEQFF. Here the CDR3 DNA reads TGTGCCAGCTCCCAGGGGAACTACAATGAGCAGTTCTTC.

Remarks on this clonotype: At one boundary the junction diverges from the germline segment, which might be a read error. The chain links TRBV2 to TRBJ1-5; D remains ambiguous. This CDR3 comprises 16 residues. Germline lookup yields CDR1 SNHLY and CDR2 FYNNEI. CDR3 region: CASSALGRPGDQPQHF. The DNA for the CDR3 is TGTGCAAGCAGTGCGTTGGGCCGACCGGGAGATCAGCCCCAGCATTTT.